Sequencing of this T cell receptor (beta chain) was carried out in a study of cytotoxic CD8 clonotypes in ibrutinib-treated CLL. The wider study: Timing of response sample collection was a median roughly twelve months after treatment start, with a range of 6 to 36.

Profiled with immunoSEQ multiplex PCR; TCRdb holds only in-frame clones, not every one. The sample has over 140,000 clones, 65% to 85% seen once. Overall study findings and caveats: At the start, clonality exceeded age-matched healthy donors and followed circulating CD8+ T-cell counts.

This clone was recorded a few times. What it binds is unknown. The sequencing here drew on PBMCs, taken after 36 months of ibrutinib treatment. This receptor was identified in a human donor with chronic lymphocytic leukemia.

The CDR3 nucleotides are TGTGCCTGGAGAGCCGGGACAGGGGGAGGATATGGCTACACCTTC. Translation: CAWRAGTGGGYGYTF. V usage is TRBV30 and J usage is TRBJ1-2; 11 bases are a match to TRBD1. The length of the CDR3 is 15 residues. CDR1 is GTSNPN, CDR2 SVGIG, per germline (reference sequence). Trimming at V came to 3 bases and at J to 5 bases, leaving 8 bases not matched to a gene.